These 27 T cell receptor beta chains share one sample of origin, sequenced in a study of beta chain features in type 1 diabetes. Study outcomes and limitations: Shorter TCRB CDR3s, moderately but significantly so, were found in Type 1 diabetes patients in all four CD4+ subsets.

These TCRs' antigens remain unknown. Every bit of the isolated RNA underwent reverse transcription, so sequencing read expressed TCRB transcripts. Data came from immunoSEQ multiplex PCR; TCRdb stores just in-frame clones and leaves some out. The data show some 350,000 clones, with around 10% seen just once and 0.55% to 0.75% held by the top ten. The sample taken for sequencing was central memory CD4+ T cells from blood. Source of these receptors: a man aged 25 to 40 with type 1 diabetes.

There are a few counts of this clone. The V and J genes are TRBV5-4 and TRBJ2-3; D possibly uses TRBD1 or TRBD2 (5 bases each). This CDR3 is 15 amino acids long. V shed 4 bases and J shed 4 bases, with 16 bases lying between them. The germline gives CDR1 SGHNT, CDR2 YYREEE (reference sequence). CDR3 amino acids: CASSLRDPGADTQYF. DNA of the CDR3: TGTGCCAGCAGCCTAAGGGACCCCGGGGCAGATACGCAGTATTTT.

This clone was found a few times. This chain connects TRBV28 to TRBJ2-7; no reliable D call. This CDR3 has 12 amino acids. V was pared by 6 bases and J by 3 bases, with 9 bases between. Germline V gene data show CDR1 as MDHEN and CDR2 as SYDVKM. The CDR3 DNA follows: TGTGCCAGCAGGAGTCCGTACTACGAGCAGTACTTC. Translation gives CASRSPYYEQYF.

Only a few counts were recorded for this clone. The chain uses TRBV4-3 and TRBJ2-1; 12 positions agree with TRBD2. The CDR3 runs to 15 residues. Germline V gives CDR1 LGHNA, CDR2 YSLEER. V shed 3 bases, J shed 5 bases, and the junction held 2 bases outside the gene matches. DNA for the CDR3: TGCGCCAGCAGCCACGGACTAGCGGGAAACAATGAGCAGTTCTTC. It is translated as CASSHGLAGNNEQFF.

This clone occurred once. The chain couples TRBV6-1 to TRBJ1-6; D is possibly TRBD1 (5 bases). Germline loops: CDR1 MNHNS, CDR2 SASEGT. Trimming took off 2 bases at V and 10 bases at J, with 12 bases between the two ends. The CDR3 contains 14 residues. The DNA of the CDR3 is TGTGCCAGCAGTGAACTCGGAGGGGACTCACCCCTCCACTTT. Translating it yields CASSELGGDSPLHF.

This clone was found a few times. The chain couples TRBV19 to TRBJ2-2, with TRBD1 as a possible D gene (6 bases). CDR1 and CDR2 (germline): LNHDA, SQIVND (reference sequence). The CDR3 sequence is 16 residues long. V lost 8 bases to trimming and J lost 3 bases, with 19 bases between them. The CDR3 DNA reads TGTGCCAGTGGAACAGGGCAGACCGGGTACACCGGGGAGCTGTTTTTT. Residues: CASGTGQTGYTGELFF.

The J gene is TRBJ2-3, the V gene TRBV11-2; D might be TRBD1 (7 bases). V gave up 2 bases and J gave up 14 bases, with 14 bases separating them. The CDR3 runs to 12 residues. The V gene's germline CDR1 is SGHAT and CDR2 FQNNGV. CDR3 DNA sequence: TGTGCCAGCAGCTTACCAGGGGGGTTTACGTATTTT. Translating gives CASSLPGGFTYF.

This sequence joins TRBV15 and TRBJ2-3; 12 bases align to TRBD2. With 1 base clipped from V and 9 bases from J, the junction kept 8 bases outside the gene matches. Germline-derived CDR1 and CDR2 are LNHNV and YYDKDF (reference sequence). This CDR3 has 16 amino acids. In DNA, the CDR3 is TGTGCCACCAGCAGAGGACTAGCGGGAGAGCGGCGGACGCAGTATTTT. Translated, it gives CATSRGLAGERRTQYF.

The V call is TRBV6-5, the J call TRBJ2-1; TRBD2 is a possible D gene (6 bases). The CDR3 covers 13 residues. V was cut by 6 bases and J by 8 bases, with 14 bases left in between. Germline V gene lookup returns CDR1 MNHEY and CDR2 SVGAGI. The CDR3 DNA is TGTGCCAGCAGCGGGAGAAGGTTCCATGAGCAGTTCTTC. Translated, it gives CASSGRRFHEQFF.

The gene calls are TRBV7-8 and TRBJ2-5; the match to TRBD1 covers 12 bases. Germline CDR1 is SGHVS and CDR2 is FQNEAQ. The CDR3 runs 16 residues. V shed 0 bases, J shed 5 bases, and the junction held 4 bases outside the gene matches. CDR3 sequence (DNA): TGTGCCAGCAGCTTAGCCGGGACAGGGGGCCGGGAGACCCAGTACTTC. Amino acids: CASSLAGTGGRETQYF.

The V and J genes are TRBV9 and TRBJ2-2; TRBD1 agrees at 7 bases. CDR3 length: 15 residues. The germline gives CDR1 SGDLS, CDR2 YYNGEE. J lost 4 bases, V lost 5 bases, and 8 bases had no gene match. This CDR3 is CASRRQGRGTGELFF. The CDR3 coding sequence is TGTGCCAGCAGAAGACAGGGACGGGGCACCGGGGAGCTGTTTTTT.

This clone was counted ten times or more. This chain connects TRBV28 to TRBJ2-4; TRBD1 matches 8 bases. Germline assignment: CDR1 MDHEN and CDR2 SYDVKM. The V gene end was trimmed by 6 bases and the J gene end by 2 bases; junction bases not matched to a gene: 6. The CDR3 has 15 amino acids. The CDR3 DNA is TGTGCCAGCAGCGGACAGGGCGGTTCCAAAAACATTCAGTACTTC. Amino acids: CASSGQGGSKNIQYF.

The chain couples TRBV28 to TRBJ2-7, with D hard to call. The CDR3 has 15 residues. Germline V CDR1 and CDR2: MDHEN, SYDVKM. V was clipped by 6 bases and J by 0 bases, with 15 bases between them. The CDR3 DNA sequence: TGTGCCAGCAGCATCCTGGCCACGGCCTCCTACGAGCAGTACTTC. Its translation is CASSILATASYEQYF.

J is TRBJ1-2 and V is TRBV15; D is ambiguous. Per the germline V gene, CDR1 is LNHNV and CDR2 is YYDKDF (reference sequence). The V end was cut by 0 bases, the J end by 11 bases, with 13 bases between. This CDR3 spans 13 amino acids. In DNA, the CDR3 is TGTGCCACCAGCAGAGATTTGGCGGACCTATACACCTTC. Its protein is CATSRDLADLYTF. Full variable domain (missing parts from reference TRBV15 and TRBJ1-2): DAMVIQNPRYQVTQFGKPVTLSCSQTLNHNVMYWYQQKSSQAPKLLFHYYDKDFNNEADTPDNFQSRRPNTSFCFLDIRSPGLGDTAMYLCATSRDLADLYTFGSGTRLTVV.

The chain carries TRBV28 and TRBJ2-1, with 10 bases that match TRBD2. From germline, CDR1 is MDHEN and CDR2 SYDVKM. The junction had 18 bases not matched to a gene; V was cut back by 5 bases and J by 8 bases. The CDR3 is 18 amino acids. The CDR3 nucleotides are TGTGCCAGCAGTCCCTGGGGGGCTCGAGCGGGAGGGCCAGATGAGCAGTTCTTC. It yields the protein CASSPWGARAGGPDEQFF.

This clone was counted a few times. The chain links TRBV7-2 to TRBJ1-2; D is undetermined. The CDR3 is made up of 13 amino acids. The V end was cut by 6 bases, the J end by 7 bases, with 15 bases between. The V gene's germline CDR1 is SGHTA and CDR2 FQGNSA. CDR3 sequence: CASRVEGSGGYTF. The CDR3 DNA is TGTGCCAGCAGGGTGGAGGGCAGTGGTGGCTACACCTTC. The whole variable domain, filled in from reference TRBV7-2 and TRBJ1-2, reads GAGVSQSPSNKVTEKGKDVELRCDPISGHTALYWYRQSLGQGLEFLIYFQGNSAPDKSGLPSDRFSAERTGGSVSTLTIQRTQQEDSAVYLCASRVEGSGGYTFGSGTRLTVV.

This clone has at least ten counts. The V gene is TRBV5-1, the J gene TRBJ1-2; 7 bases are a match to TRBD1. J lost 6 bases, V lost 4 bases, and 6 bases had no gene match. The CDR3 runs to 13 residues. Germline assignment: CDR1 SGHRS and CDR2 YFSETQ. CDR3 sequence: CASSVTGVDGYTF. The CDR3 bases are TGCGCCAGCAGCGTAACAGGGGTGGATGGCTACACCTTC.

In its sample, this clone was seen a few times. V gene TRBV5-1 combines with J gene TRBJ2-7; D gene unclear. CDR3 size: 13 residues. V shed 4 bases and J shed 5 bases, with 13 bases lying between them. In germline, CDR1 is SGHRS, CDR2 YFSETQ. The CDR3 DNA reads as TGCGCCAGCAGCCCGCCTCAAACGGACGAGCAGTACTTC. Amino acids: CASSPPQTDEQYF.

This clone turned up a few times. The chain uses TRBV18 and TRBJ2-7; 9 bases align to TRBD1. Germline values: CDR1 KGHSH, CDR2 LQKENI. This CDR3 contains 12 residues. V gave up 5 bases and J gave up 5 bases; unmatched junction bases: 1. This CDR3 reads CASSGTGNEQYF. For the CDR3, the DNA is TGTGCCAGCTCAGGGACAGGGAACGAGCAGTACTTC.

To note about this clone: A far larger clone is only one base removed, so a read error is likely. The sample holds other DNA sequences that translate to the same CDR3. The rearrangement joins TRBV7-9 to TRBJ2-7; 15 nucleotides line up with TRBD2. Germline-derived CDR1 and CDR2 are SEHNR and FQNEAQ (reference sequence). Trimming cost V 5 bases and J 6 bases; bases outside gene matches: 11. CDR3 size: 17 residues. The CDR3 region has the DNA TGTGCCAGCAGCCAAGAAAGGAGGGGACTAGCGGGAGGCGAGCAGTACTTC. It is translated as CASSQERRGLAGGEQYF.

V usage is TRBV18 and J usage is TRBJ2-5; D gene ambiguous. Trimming removed 5 bases at V and 5 bases at J, with 6 bases between. Germline loops: CDR1 KGHSH, CDR2 LQKENI. This CDR3 comprises 11 residues. CDR3: CASSSRETQYF. In DNA, the CDR3 is TGTGCCAGCTCAAGTCGGGAGACCCAGTACTTC.

The chain has TRBV28 and TRBJ2-5, with D possibly being TRBD1 (5 bases). V gave up 4 bases and J gave up 2 bases, with 14 bases separating them. This CDR3 has 15 residues. From germline, CDR1 is MDHEN and CDR2 SYDVKM. This CDR3 reads CASSSIQDLQETQYF. Here the CDR3 DNA reads TGTGCCAGCAGTTCGATACAGGACCTTCAAGAGACCCAGTACTTC.

This chain joins TRBV29-1 and TRBJ2-7; either TRBD1 or TRBD2 may fit D (5 bases each). The CDR3 sequence is 11 residues long. V was trimmed by 6 bases and J by 3 bases, leaving 9 bases between them. Germline CDR1 is SQVTM and CDR2 is ANQGSEA. The CDR3 nucleotides are TGCAGCGTCAGGGACGTCTACGAGCAGTACTTC. It specifies CSVRDVYEQYF.

This clone was detected only a few times. CDR3 in amino acids: CAWSVQATNYGYTF. The CDR3 nucleotides are TGTGCCTGGAGTGTCCAGGCGACTAACTATGGCTACACCTTC. The V gene is TRBV30, the J gene TRBJ1-2; D gene ambiguous. V lost 0 bases and J lost 0, with 8 bases in between. Germline CDR1 and CDR2: GTSNPN and SVGIG (reference sequence). There are 14 residues in the CDR3.

This clone has only a few counts. This chain links TRBV7-2 with TRBJ2-7; weak D call: TRBD2 (5 bases). This CDR3 is built from 13 residues. Germline V gene sequence: CDR1 SGHTA, CDR2 FQGNSA. The V end lost 2 bases, the J end lost 9 bases, and 14 bases lay between the germline ends. CDR3 DNA: TGTGCCAGCAGCTTAAACTCCGGGGATTTGCAGTACTTC. Translation: CASSLNSGDLQYF. The full variable domain, in which reference TRBV7-2 and TRBJ2-7 provide the parts outside the CDR3, is GAGVSQSPSNKVTEKGKDVELRCDPISGHTALYWYRQSLGQGLEFLIYFQGNSAPDKSGLPSDRFSAERTGGSVSTLTIQRTQQEDSAVYLCASSLNSGDLQYFGPGTRLTVT.

This clone turned up a few times. An end of the junction differs from the germline gene, which may be a read error. This chain joins TRBV30 and TRBJ2-3, with 12 bases lining up with TRBD2. The CDR3 extends over 13 amino acids. CDR1 is GTSNPN, CDR2 SVGIG, per germline (reference sequence). The CDR3 DNA reads as TGTGCCTTGGGACTAGCGGGCACTCAAGCCGAAGGATTT. Protein product: CALGLAGTQAEGF.

About this clone itself: Other DNA sequences in this specimen translate into the identical CDR3. The chain is built from TRBV28 and TRBJ2-3; D might be TRBD2 (5 bases). Between the trimmed V and J ends, which lost 4 bases and 2 bases, there was a span of 10 bases. Germline V gene sequence: CDR1 MDHEN, CDR2 SYDVKM. The CDR3 is 14 amino acids. The CDR3 region has the DNA TGTGCCAGCAGTTCCCGGGATTCCACAGATACGCAGTATTTT. It translates to CASSSRDSTDTQYF.

Details on this clone: At one boundary the junction diverges from the germline segment, which might be a read error. This chain links TRBV7-9 with TRBJ2-5, with D possibly matching TRBD2 (6 bases). CDR1 is SEHNR, CDR2 FQNEAQ, per germline (reference sequence). This CDR3 contains 14 residues. CDR3 DNA: TGCGCCAGCAGCAAGGACGGACTACAAGAGACCCAGTACTTC. Translating gives CASSKDGLQETQYF.